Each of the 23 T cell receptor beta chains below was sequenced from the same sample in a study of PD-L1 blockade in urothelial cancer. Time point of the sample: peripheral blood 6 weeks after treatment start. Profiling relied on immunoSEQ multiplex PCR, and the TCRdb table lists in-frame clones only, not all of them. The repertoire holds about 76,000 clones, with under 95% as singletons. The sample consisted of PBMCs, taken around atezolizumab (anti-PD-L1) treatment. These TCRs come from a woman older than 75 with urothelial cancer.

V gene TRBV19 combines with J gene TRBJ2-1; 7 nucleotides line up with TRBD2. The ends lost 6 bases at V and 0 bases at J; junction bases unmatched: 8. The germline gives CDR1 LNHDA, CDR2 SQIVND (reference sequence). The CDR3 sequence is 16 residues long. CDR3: CASSSIGEGSYNEQFF. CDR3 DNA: TGTGCCAGTAGCTCTATAGGGGAGGGCTCCTACAATGAGCAGTTCTTC.

The CDR3 here is CASSLGQGHEQFF. CDR3 nucleotides: TGTGCCAGCAGCTTGGGACAGGGCCATGAGCAGTTCTTC. The chain has TRBV5-4 and TRBJ2-1, with TRBD1 matching 7 bases. This CDR3 region has 13 residues. V lost 0 bases and J lost 8; bases outside the gene matches: 2. Germline V gene data show CDR1 as SGHNT and CDR2 as YYREEE (reference sequence).

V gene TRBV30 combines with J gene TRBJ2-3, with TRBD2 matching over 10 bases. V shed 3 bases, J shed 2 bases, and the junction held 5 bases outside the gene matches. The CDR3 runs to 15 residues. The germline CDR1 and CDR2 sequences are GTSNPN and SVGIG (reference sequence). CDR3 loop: CAWRGLAGVTDTQYF. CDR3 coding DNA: TGTGCCTGGAGGGGCCTAGCGGGAGTCACAGATACGCAGTATTTT.

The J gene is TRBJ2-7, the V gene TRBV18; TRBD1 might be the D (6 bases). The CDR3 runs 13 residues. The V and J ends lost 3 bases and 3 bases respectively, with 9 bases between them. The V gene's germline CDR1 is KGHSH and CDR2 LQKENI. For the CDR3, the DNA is TGTGCCAGCTCACCGGGACACCTCTACGAGCAGTACTTC. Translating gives CASSPGHLYEQYF.

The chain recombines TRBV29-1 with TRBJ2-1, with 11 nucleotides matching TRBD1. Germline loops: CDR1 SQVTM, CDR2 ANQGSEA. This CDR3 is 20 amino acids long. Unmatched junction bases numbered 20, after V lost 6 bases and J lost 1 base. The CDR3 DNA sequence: TGCAGCGTCGAATCGCGGGACAGGGGGATCCCCCGGGGGTCCTACAATGAGCAGTTCTTC. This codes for CSVESRDRGIPRGSYNEQFF.

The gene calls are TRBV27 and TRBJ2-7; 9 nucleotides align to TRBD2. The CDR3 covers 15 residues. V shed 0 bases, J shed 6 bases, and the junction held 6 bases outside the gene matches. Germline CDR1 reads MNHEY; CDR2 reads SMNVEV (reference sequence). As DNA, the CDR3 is TGTGCCAGCAGTTTATCAGCTAGCGGGAAGGGCGAGCAGTACTTC. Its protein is CASSLSASGKGEQYF.

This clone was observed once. This chain's CDR3 is CASSLRGGTNTGELFF. In DNA, the CDR3 is TGTGCCAGCAGCTTAAGAGGAGGGACGAACACCGGGGAGCTGTTTTTT. The chain is built from TRBV7-8 and TRBJ2-2; D is perhaps TRBD2 (6 bases). The CDR3 runs to 16 residues. V gave up 2 bases and J gave up 0 bases, with 10 bases separating them. Germline CDR1 reads SGHVS; CDR2 reads FQNEAQ.

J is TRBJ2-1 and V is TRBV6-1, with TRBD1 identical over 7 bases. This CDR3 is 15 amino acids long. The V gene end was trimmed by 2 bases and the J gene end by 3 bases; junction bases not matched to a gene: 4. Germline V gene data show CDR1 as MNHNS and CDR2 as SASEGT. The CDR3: CASSERDRLYNEQFF. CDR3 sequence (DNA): TGTGCCAGCAGTGAAAGGGACAGACTCTACAATGAGCAGTTCTTC.

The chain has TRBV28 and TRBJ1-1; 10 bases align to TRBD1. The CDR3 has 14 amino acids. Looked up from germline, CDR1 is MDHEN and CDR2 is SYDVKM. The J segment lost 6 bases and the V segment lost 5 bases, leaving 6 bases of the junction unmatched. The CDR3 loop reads CASSETGGSPEAFF. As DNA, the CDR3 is TGTGCCAGCAGTGAGACAGGGGGCTCTCCTGAAGCTTTCTTT.

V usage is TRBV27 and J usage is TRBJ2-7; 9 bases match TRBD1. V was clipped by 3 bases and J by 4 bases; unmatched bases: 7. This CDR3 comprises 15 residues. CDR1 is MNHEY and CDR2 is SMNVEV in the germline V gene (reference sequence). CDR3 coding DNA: TGTGCCAGCAGTTTGCCAGGACAGGGGAGGTACGAGCAGTACTTC. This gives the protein CASSLPGQGRYEQYF.

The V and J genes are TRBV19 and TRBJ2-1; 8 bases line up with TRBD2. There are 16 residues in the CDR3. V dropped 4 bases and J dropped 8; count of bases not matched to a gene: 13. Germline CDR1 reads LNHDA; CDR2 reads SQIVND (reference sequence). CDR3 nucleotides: TGTGCCAGTAGTAGACCCGGGACTAGTATCGTGGATGAGCAGTTCTTC. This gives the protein CASSRPGTSIVDEQFF.

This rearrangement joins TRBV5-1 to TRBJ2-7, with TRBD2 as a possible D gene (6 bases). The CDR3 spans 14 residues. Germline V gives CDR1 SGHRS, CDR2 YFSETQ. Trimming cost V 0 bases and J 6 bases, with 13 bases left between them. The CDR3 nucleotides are TGCGCCAGCAGCTTGGGGTCCGGACTAACCGAGCAGTACTTC. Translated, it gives CASSLGSGLTEQYF. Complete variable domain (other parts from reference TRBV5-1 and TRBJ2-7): KAGVTQTPRYLIKTRGQQVTLSCSPISGHRSVSWYQQTPGQGLQFLFEYFSETQRNKGNFPGRFSGRQFSNSRSEMNVSTLELGDSALYLCASSLGSGLTEQYFGPGTRLTVT.

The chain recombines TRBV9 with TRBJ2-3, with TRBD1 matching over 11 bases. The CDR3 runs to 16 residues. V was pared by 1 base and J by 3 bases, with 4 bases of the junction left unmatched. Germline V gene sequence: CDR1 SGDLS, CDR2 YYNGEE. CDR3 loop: CASSVWGQGETDTQYF. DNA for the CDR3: TGTGCCAGCAGCGTATGGGGACAGGGGGAGACAGATACGCAGTATTTT. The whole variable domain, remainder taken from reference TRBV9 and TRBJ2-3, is DSGVTQTPKHLITATGQRVTLRCSPRSGDLSVYWYQQSLDQGLQFLIQYYNGEERAKGNILERFSAQQFPDLHSELNLSSLELGDSALYFCASSVWGQGETDTQYFGPGTRLTVL.

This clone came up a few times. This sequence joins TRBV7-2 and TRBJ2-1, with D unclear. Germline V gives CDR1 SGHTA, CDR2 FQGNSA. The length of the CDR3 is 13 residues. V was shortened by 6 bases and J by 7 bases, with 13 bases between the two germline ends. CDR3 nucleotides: TGTGCCAGCAGTCGAAAGCGCGATAATGAGCAGTTCTTC. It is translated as CASSRKRDNEQFF.

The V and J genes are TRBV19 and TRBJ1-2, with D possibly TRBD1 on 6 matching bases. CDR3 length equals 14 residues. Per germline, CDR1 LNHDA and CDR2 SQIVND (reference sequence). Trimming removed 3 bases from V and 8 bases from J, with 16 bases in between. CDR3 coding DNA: TGTGCCAGTAGTATTCAGACAGGTTATCGGGGCTACACCTTC. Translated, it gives CASSIQTGYRGYTF.

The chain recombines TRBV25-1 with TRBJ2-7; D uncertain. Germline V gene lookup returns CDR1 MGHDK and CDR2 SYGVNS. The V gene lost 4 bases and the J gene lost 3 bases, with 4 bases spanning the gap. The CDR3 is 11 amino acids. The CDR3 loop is CASSAYYEQYF. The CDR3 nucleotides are TGTGCCAGCAGTGCCTACTACGAGCAGTACTTC.

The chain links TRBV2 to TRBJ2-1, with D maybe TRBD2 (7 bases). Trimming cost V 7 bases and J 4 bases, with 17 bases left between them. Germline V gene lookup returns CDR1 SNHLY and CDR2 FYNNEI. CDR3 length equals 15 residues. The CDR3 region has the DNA TGTGCCAGCAAAGGGGGGACTAATCCTTACAATGAGCAGTTCTTC. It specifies CASKGGTNPYNEQFF.

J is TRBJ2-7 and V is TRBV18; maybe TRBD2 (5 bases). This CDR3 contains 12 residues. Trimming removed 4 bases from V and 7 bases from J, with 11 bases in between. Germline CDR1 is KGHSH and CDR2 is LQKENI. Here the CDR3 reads CASSLREGEQYF. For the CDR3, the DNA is TGTGCCAGCTCACTTCGGGAAGGGGAGCAGTACTTC.

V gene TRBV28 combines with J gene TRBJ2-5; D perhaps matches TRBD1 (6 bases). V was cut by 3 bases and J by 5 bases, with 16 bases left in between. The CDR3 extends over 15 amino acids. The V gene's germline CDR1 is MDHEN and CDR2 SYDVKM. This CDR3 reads CASSFGGQFTETQYF. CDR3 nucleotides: TGTGCCAGCAGTTTTGGAGGACAGTTCACCGAGACCCAGTACTTC.

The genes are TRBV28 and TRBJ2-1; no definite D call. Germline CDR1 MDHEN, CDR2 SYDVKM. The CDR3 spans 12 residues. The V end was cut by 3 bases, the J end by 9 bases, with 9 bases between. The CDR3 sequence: CASSLSFFEQFF. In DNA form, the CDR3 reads TGTGCCAGCAGTTTGTCTTTTTTTGAGCAGTTCTTC.

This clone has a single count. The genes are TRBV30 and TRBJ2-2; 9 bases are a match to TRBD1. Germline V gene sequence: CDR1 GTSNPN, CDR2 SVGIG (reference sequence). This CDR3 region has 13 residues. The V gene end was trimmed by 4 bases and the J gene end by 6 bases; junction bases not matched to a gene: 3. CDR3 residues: CAWMGQGAGELFF. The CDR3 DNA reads TGTGCCTGGATGGGACAGGGCGCCGGGGAGCTGTTTTTT.

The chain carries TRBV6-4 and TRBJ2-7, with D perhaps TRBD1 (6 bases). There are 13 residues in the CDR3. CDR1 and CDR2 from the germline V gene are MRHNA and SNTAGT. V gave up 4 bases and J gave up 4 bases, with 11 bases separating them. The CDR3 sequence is CASSAGDSYEQYF. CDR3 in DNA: TGTGCCAGCAGTGCAGGGGATTCTTACGAGCAGTACTTC.

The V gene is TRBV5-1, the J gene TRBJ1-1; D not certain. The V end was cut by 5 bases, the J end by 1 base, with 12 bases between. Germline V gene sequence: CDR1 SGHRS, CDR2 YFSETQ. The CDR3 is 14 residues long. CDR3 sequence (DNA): TGCGCCAGCAGAATTGGTGGAGAGAACACTGAAGCTTTCTTT. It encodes CASRIGGENTEAFF.